What follows are 28 T cell receptor beta chains derived from one specimen sequenced in a study of blood T cell repertoires in COVID-19. Assay used: immunoSEQ multiplex PCR; TCRdb lists only in-frame clones, some missing. The sample has around 250,000 clones, around four fifths seen once. Sequences were obtained from peripheral blood. The receptors shown here come from a man aged 35 to 55 with active or convalescent COVID-19.

This sequence joins TRBV27 and TRBJ2-7; D perhaps matches TRBD1 (5 bases). Trimming removed 2 bases from V and 0 bases from J, with 14 bases in between. The CDR3 spans 16 residues. The germline V gene encodes CDR1 MNHEY and CDR2 SMNVEV (reference sequence). The CDR3: CASSLKGQGFSYEQYF. The CDR3 DNA follows: TGTGCCAGCAGTTTAAAAGGCCAGGGTTTCTCCTACGAGCAGTACTTC.

The chain links TRBV7-2 to TRBJ2-2; D is unresolved. CDR3 length: 13 residues. Germline CDR1 SGHTA, CDR2 FQGNSA. V shed 1 base and J shed 6 bases, with 6 bases lying between them. DNA for the CDR3: TGTGCCAGCAGCTTAGTACGGGCCGGGGAGCTGTTTTTT. Encoded protein: CASSLVRAGELFF.

The chain combines TRBV9 with TRBJ2-7; TRBD2 aligns across 9 bases. Per germline, CDR1 SGDLS and CDR2 YYNGEE. The CDR3 spans 15 residues. J gave up 2 bases and V 4 bases, and 7 bases lay outside the gene matches. DNA for the CDR3: TGTGCCAGCAGCTTTAGCGGGAGTGAGGCCTACGAGCAGTACTTC. It codes for CASSFSGSEAYEQYF. The full variable domain, rest sourced from reference TRBV9 and TRBJ2-7, is DSGVTQTPKHLITATGQRVTLRCSPRSGDLSVYWYQQSLDQGLQFLIQYYNGEERAKGNILERFSAQQFPDLHSELNLSSLELGDSALYFCASSFSGSEAYEQYFGPGTRLTVT.

J is TRBJ2-5 and V is TRBV6-5, with 11 bases identical to TRBD1. Looked up from germline, CDR1 is MNHEY and CDR2 is SVGAGI. With 5 bases clipped from V and 7 bases from J, the junction kept 9 bases outside the gene matches. The CDR3 sequence is 15 residues long. CDR3 bases: TGTGCCAGCAGTCTAACGGACAGGGGGCAGGTGACCCAGTACTTC. Translation gives CASSLTDRGQVTQYF.

The genes are TRBV30 and TRBJ1-1, with D tentatively TRBD1 (5 bases). The CDR3 spans 12 residues. The V end lost 8 bases, the J end lost 0 bases, and 10 bases lay between the germline ends. Germline V gene lookup returns CDR1 GTSNPN and CDR2 SVGIG (reference sequence). CDR3 sequence: CAAGLMNTEAFF. The CDR3 coding sequence is TGTGCCGCGGGACTCATGAACACTGAAGCTTTCTTT.

The rearrangement joins TRBV18 to TRBJ1-2; 7 bases match TRBD1. CDR3 length: 14 amino acids. The germline V gene has CDR1 KGHSH and CDR2 LQKENI. Germline trimming cut 3 bases from V and 4 bases from J; bases unmatched to any gene: 5. CDR3 bases: TGTGCCAGCTCACCCAATGGGACAGTCTATGGCTACACCTTC. Translated, it gives CASSPNGTVYGYTF.

V usage is TRBV5-6 and J usage is TRBJ2-2; 10 bases align to TRBD1. Trimming cost V 4 bases and J 7 bases; bases outside gene matches: 7. Germline CDR1 and CDR2: SGHDT and YYEEEE. The length of the CDR3 is 15 residues. The CDR3 spells CASSLTGGLNGELFF. CDR3 bases: TGTGCCAGCAGCCTGACAGGGGGCCTGAACGGGGAGCTGTTTTTT. Together with reference TRBV5-6 and TRBJ2-2, the CDR3 gives the full variable domain: DAGVTQSPTHLIKTRGQQVTLRCSPKSGHDTVSWYQQALGQGPQFIFQYYEEEERQRGNFPDRFSGHQFPNYSSELNVNALLLGDSALYLCASSLTGGLNGELFFGEGSRLTVL.

The J gene is TRBJ2-1, the V gene TRBV5-8; D is perhaps TRBD2 (6 bases). CDR1 SGHTS and CDR2 YDEGEE come from the germline V gene. The ends were cut back, 4 bases at V and 3 bases at J, with 14 bases in the middle. This CDR3 contains 15 residues. CDR3 region: CASSRAGRSYNEQFF. In nucleotides, the CDR3 is TGTGCCAGCAGCCGAGCGGGCAGGAGCTACAATGAGCAGTTCTTC.

Worth noting for this clone: The sample contains more than one DNA sequence encoding this CDR3. The rearrangement joins TRBV7-6 to TRBJ1-4, with 10 bases fitting TRBD1. CDR3 size: 14 residues. Germline CDR1 SGHVS, CDR2 FNYEAQ. V shed 3 bases and J 5 bases; nucleotides not matched to a gene: 0. The CDR3 nucleotides are TGTGCCAGCAGCTTGGGACAGGGGAATGAAAAACTGTTTTTT. Its protein product is CASSLGQGNEKLFF. Full variable domain (rest looked up from reference TRBV7-6 and TRBJ1-4): GAGVSQSPRYKVTKRGQDVALRCDPISGHVSLYWYRQALGQGPEFLTYFNYEAQQDKSGLPNDRFSAERPEGSISTLTIQRTEQRDSAMYRCASSLGQGNEKLFFGSGTQLSVL.

The chain combines TRBV4-2 with TRBJ1-2, with D unclear. Germline V lookup: CDR1 LGHNA, CDR2 YNFKEQ. The CDR3 length is 15 residues. V was shortened by 3 bases and J by 4 bases, with 15 bases between the two germline ends. The CDR3 nucleotides are TGTGCCAGCAGCCACGAATTGATGGAGGGCTATGGCTACACCTTC. Translated, it gives CASSHELMEGYGYTF.

The chain carries TRBV7-2 and TRBJ2-1, with 7 nucleotides matching TRBD1. J lost 8 bases, V lost 7 bases, and 8 bases had no gene match. This CDR3 is 13 amino acids long. Germline V gene sequence: CDR1 SGHTA, CDR2 FQGNSA. The CDR3 region is CASTRGPNYEQFF. In DNA, the CDR3 is TGTGCCAGCACGAGGGGGCCCAATTATGAGCAGTTCTTC.

This chain joins TRBV6-5 and TRBJ2-3, with 11 bases aligning to TRBD1. This CDR3 has 15 residues. Germline V gene sequence: CDR1 MNHEY, CDR2 SVGAGI. J gave up 4 bases and V 2 bases, and 2 bases lay outside the gene matches. CDR3 sequence: CASSYRGQGADTQYF. The CDR3 nucleotides are TGTGCCAGCAGTTACCGGGGACAGGGGGCAGATACGCAGTATTTT.

The chain combines TRBV7-9 with TRBJ2-5; TRBD2 matches 8 bases. The CDR3 has 16 amino acids. Trimming at V came to 0 bases and at J to 2 bases, leaving 5 bases not matched to a gene. Germline V gene data show CDR1 as SEHNR and CDR2 as FQNEAQ (reference sequence). CDR3 loop: CASSLAAGGTQETQYF. CDR3 in DNA: TGTGCCAGCAGCTTAGCGGCGGGGGGCACTCAAGAGACCCAGTACTTC. Full variable domain (remainder filled in from reference TRBV7-9 and TRBJ2-5): DTGVSQNPRHKITKRGQNVTFRCDPISEHNRLYWYRQTLGQGPEFLTYFQNEAQLEKSRLLSDRFSAERPKGSFSTLEIQRTEQGDSAMYLCASSLAAGGTQETQYFGPGTRLLVL.

The chain combines TRBV2 with TRBJ1-5; D unresolved. Trimming cost V 5 bases and J 5 bases, with 10 bases left between them. The CDR3 is 13 amino acids. The germline CDR1 and CDR2 sequences are SNHLY and FYNNEI. In nucleotides, the CDR3 is TGTGCCAGCAGTCCCCTCCGGGATCAGCCCCAGCATTTT. Translating gives CASSPLRDQPQHF.

The chain joins TRBV14 to TRBJ2-7; 10 nucleotides align to TRBD2. Germline loops: CDR1 SGHDN, CDR2 FVKESK. The CDR3 extends over 13 amino acids. Trimming at V came to 4 bases and at J to 6 bases, leaving 3 bases not matched to a gene. The CDR3 DNA sequence: TGTGCCAGCAGCCCTCGGACTAGCGGCGAGCAGTACTTC. It specifies CASSPRTSGEQYF.

As regards this clone: The junction and the germline gene differ at one end; a read error may be behind it. The CDR3 nucleotides are TGTGCTAGCAGCCCCGGGACAGTTAACACCGGGGAGCTGTTTTTT. As protein: CASSPGTVNTGELFF. This chain joins TRBV7-7 and TRBJ2-2, with 7 nucleotides matching TRBD1. Germline V lookup: CDR1 SSHAT, CDR2 FNYEAQ (reference sequence). The CDR3 runs to 15 residues. The entire variable domain, with the rest obtained from reference TRBV7-7 and TRBJ2-2, is as follows: GAGVSQSPRYKVTKRGQDVTLRCDPISSHATLYWYQQALGQGPEFLTYFNYEAQPDKSGLPSDRFSAERPEGSISTLTIQRTEQRDSAMYRCASSPGTVNTGELFFGEGSRLTVL.

The chain employs TRBV7-2 and TRBJ1-2; the D gene is possibly TRBD1 (5 bases). The V end was cut by 5 bases, the J end by 4 bases, with 20 bases between. The CDR3 covers 16 residues. Germline V gene data show CDR1 as SGHTA and CDR2 as FQGNSA. This CDR3 is CASSQGTLRSGYGYTF. The CDR3 DNA reads TGTGCCAGCAGCCAAGGGACTCTCCGGTCAGGCTATGGCTACACCTTC. Using reference TRBV7-2 and TRBJ1-2 for the parts outside the CDR3, the full variable domain is GAGVSQSPSNKVTEKGKDVELRCDPISGHTALYWYRQSLGQGLEFLIYFQGNSAPDKSGLPSDRFSAERTGGSVSTLTIQRTQQEDSAVYLCASSQGTLRSGYGYTFGSGTRLTVV.

The chain couples TRBV27 to TRBJ2-7; no clear D. Looked up from germline, CDR1 is MNHEY and CDR2 is SMNVEV (reference sequence). Trimming took off 3 bases at V and 4 bases at J, with 13 bases between the two ends. The CDR3 totals 14 residues. DNA for the CDR3: TGTGCCAGCAGTTTCTGGAACAGAAAGTACGAGCAGTACTTC. Its translation: CASSFWNRKYEQYF.

Only one count was recorded for this clone. V and J are TRBV10-3 and TRBJ2-7; D is possibly TRBD1 (6 bases). This CDR3 comprises 13 residues. V lost 9 bases and J lost 0, with 12 bases in between. CDR1 and CDR2 (germline): ENHRY, SYGVKD. CDR3 nucleotide sequence: TGTGCCATACGACAGGTACTCTCCTACGAGCAGTACTTC. Its protein is CAIRQVLSYEQYF.

This chain links TRBV7-8 with TRBJ1-3; D gene uncertain. This CDR3 is built from 16 residues. Germline V gene data show CDR1 as SGHVS and CDR2 as FQNEAQ. The germline V and J ends were trimmed by 3 bases and 0 bases, with 12 bases remaining between them. DNA of the CDR3: TGTGCCAGCAGCTTGTCCGCCAGTGTCTCTGGAAACACCATATATTTT. This gives the protein CASSLSASVSGNTIYF.

The rearrangement uses TRBV4-2 and TRBJ2-3; D remains unclear. The germline gives CDR1 LGHNA, CDR2 YNFKEQ. V lost 2 bases, J lost 1 base, and 10 bases lay in between. The CDR3 spans 15 residues. The CDR3 nucleotides are TGTGCCAGCAGCCAACATATAGTGGGCACAGATACGCAGTATTTT. Amino acid sequence: CASSQHIVGTDTQYF.

The chain carries TRBV6-1 and TRBJ1-1; unclear D gene. The CDR3 is made up of 15 amino acids. CDR1 and CDR2 (germline): MNHNS, SASEGT. The ends were cut back, 3 bases at V and 0 bases at J, with 11 bases in the middle. CDR3 nucleotide sequence: TGTGCCAGCAGTGACGGGGTCCTACTGAACACTGAAGCTTTCTTT. Translation gives CASSDGVLLNTEAFF.

The CDR3 DNA is TGTGCCAGCAGTCCCGGGAGTGACTATGGCTACACCTTC. This gives the protein CASSPGSDYGYTF. The chain links TRBV27 to TRBJ1-2; D not resolved. Deletions cut 5 bases from V and 3 bases from J, with 10 bases between. In germline, CDR1 is MNHEY, CDR2 SMNVEV (reference sequence). The CDR3 runs 13 residues.

This rearrangement joins TRBV2 to TRBJ1-1, with unresolved D. CDR1 and CDR2 from the germline V gene are SNHLY and FYNNEI. V was shortened by 4 bases and J by 2 bases, with 11 bases between the two germline ends. CDR3 size: 14 residues. CDR3 nucleotide sequence: TGTGCCAGCAGTGTTGAACTAGGTAACACTGAAGCTTTCTTT. It yields the protein CASSVELGNTEAFF.

This clone came up a few times. The chain is built from TRBV19 and TRBJ2-7, with D possibly TRBD1 on 6 matching bases. Germline CDR1 LNHDA, CDR2 SQIVND (reference sequence). The CDR3 sequence is 14 residues long. The V gene lost 6 bases and the J gene lost 1 base, with 13 bases spanning the gap. The CDR3 DNA follows: TGTGCCAGTAGGAAACAGGGATCGTCCTACGAGCAGTACTTC. It yields the protein CASRKQGSSYEQYF.

The V and J genes are TRBV6-1 and TRBJ2-3; the D gene is possibly TRBD1 (6 bases). Germline-derived CDR1 and CDR2 are MNHNS and SASEGT. V dropped 2 bases and J dropped 0 bases, with 12 bases sitting between them. The CDR3 covers 16 residues. In DNA form, the CDR3 reads TGTGCCAGCAGTGAATCTGGGACAATTAGCACAGATACGCAGTATTTT. It translates to CASSESGTISTDTQYF.

This chain connects TRBV12-5 to TRBJ2-3; 11 positions agree with TRBD2. Germline CDR1 is LGHNT and CDR2 is FRNRAP. J lost 3 bases, V lost 4 bases, and 3 bases had no gene match. This CDR3 is 15 amino acids long. CDR3: CASGSRLAGTDTQYF. The CDR3, as DNA: TGTGCTAGTGGTTCTAGACTAGCGGGAACAGATACGCAGTATTTT.

The chain uses TRBV19 and TRBJ2-2; perhaps TRBD2 as D (6 bases). V lost 3 bases to trimming and J lost 5 bases, with 16 bases between them. From germline, CDR1 is LNHDA and CDR2 SQIVND (reference sequence). The length of the CDR3 is 16 residues. The CDR3 sequence is CASSMGGGLDTGELFF. CDR3 nucleotide sequence: TGTGCCAGTAGTATGGGAGGAGGGTTGGATACCGGGGAGCTGTTTTTT.